This T cell receptor beta chain was captured by sequencing in a study of blood T cell repertoires in COVID-19. The overall study: Material from acute and convalescent COVID-19 was sourced from the United States, Italy and Spain. The cDNA or gDNA used as material had been derived from T cells, B-cell-depleted T cells, or PBMCs.

From germline, CDR1 is MDHEN and CDR2 SYDVKM. The CDR3 spans 14 residues. Trimming left V 6 bases short and J 0 bases short, with 10 bases between. Study processing details: Quantification of nucleated cells was approximated via reference gene primer amplification. Assay: immunoSEQ multiplex PCR; the TCRdb copy retains only in-frame clones and omits some. From that table come the V and J calls and clone size; the DNA was used to work out D and trimming. This table holds roughly 160,000 clones, roughly nine tenths found once. This chain links TRBV28 with TRBJ2-3; possible D gene TRBD2, 6 bases. This TCR was recovered from a man aged 50-59 years with acute or convalescent COVID-19. Sequencing input: peripheral blood. CDR3 DNA: TGTGCCAGCAGCCTTGGGACTAGCACAGATACGCAGTATTTT. The encoded protein is CASSLGTSTDTQYF.